In this sample, the clone carrying this T cell receptor beta chain turned up a few times. Its antigen is unknown. Repertoires were generated with immunoSEQ multiplex PCR, while TCRdb's copy carries only in-frame clones and drops some. Among under 20,000 clones listed, roughly 80% were seen once. The data were obtained in a study of CD4 T cells in relation to SARS-CoV-2 and coronaviruses. Findings and caveats of the study: Compared with monoreactive clones, crossreactive clones showed significantly weaker SARS-CoV-2 expansion.

Before the COVID-19 pandemic, during about 2011-2018, CD4+ T cells were taken from unexposed donors. CD4+ T cells were isolated from the cells after 10 days of culture. Trimming pared 5 bases from V and 2 bases from J, leaving 12 bases between. The CDR3 contains 14 residues. Germline V CDR1 and CDR2: SEHNR, FQNEAQ (reference sequence). The receptor's source is a human donor in good health. The gene calls are TRBV7-9 and TRBJ1-2, with no clear D. The sample consisted of CD4+ T cells from PBMCs, cultured in vitro. The CDR3 reads CASSPSGKNYGYTF. CDR3 nucleotide sequence: TGTGCCAGCAGCCCCTCGGGGAAGAACTATGGCTACACCTTC.